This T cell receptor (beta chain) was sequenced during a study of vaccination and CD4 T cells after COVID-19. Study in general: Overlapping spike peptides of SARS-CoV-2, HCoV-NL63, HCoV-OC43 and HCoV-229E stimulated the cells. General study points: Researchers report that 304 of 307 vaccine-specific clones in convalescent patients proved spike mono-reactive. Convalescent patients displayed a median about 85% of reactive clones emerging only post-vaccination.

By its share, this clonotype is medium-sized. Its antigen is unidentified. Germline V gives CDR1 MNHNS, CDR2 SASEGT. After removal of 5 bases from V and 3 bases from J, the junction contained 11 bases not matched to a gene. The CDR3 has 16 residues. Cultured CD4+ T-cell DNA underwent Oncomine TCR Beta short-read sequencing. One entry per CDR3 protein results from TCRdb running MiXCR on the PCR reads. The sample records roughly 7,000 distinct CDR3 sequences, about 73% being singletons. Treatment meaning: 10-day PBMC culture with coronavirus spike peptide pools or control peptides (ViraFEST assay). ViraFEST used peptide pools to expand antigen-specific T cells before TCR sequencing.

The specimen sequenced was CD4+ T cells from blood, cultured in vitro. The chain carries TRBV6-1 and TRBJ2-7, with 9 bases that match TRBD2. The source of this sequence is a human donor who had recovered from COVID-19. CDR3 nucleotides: TGTGCCAGCAGTATGGGCGGGAGGGCCTCAGGCTACGAGCAGTACTTC. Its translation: CASSMGGRASGYEQYF.